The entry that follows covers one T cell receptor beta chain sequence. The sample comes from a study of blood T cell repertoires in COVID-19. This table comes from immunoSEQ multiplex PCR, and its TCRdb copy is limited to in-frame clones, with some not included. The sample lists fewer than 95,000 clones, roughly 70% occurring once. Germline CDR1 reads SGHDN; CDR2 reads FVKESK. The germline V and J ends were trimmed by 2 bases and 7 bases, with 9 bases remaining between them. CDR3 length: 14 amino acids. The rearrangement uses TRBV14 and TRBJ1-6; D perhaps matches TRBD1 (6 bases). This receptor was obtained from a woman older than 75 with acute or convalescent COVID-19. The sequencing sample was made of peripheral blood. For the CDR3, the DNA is TGTGCCAGCAGCCAATTTCAGGGGAATTCACCCCTCCACTTT. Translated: CASSQFQGNSPLHF.